The present entry profiles one T cell receptor (beta chain) with its context. These data belong to a study of blood T cell repertoires in COVID-19. Study details: Acute and convalescent COVID-19 samples came from the United States, Italy and Spain. Sources were T cells, B-cell-depleted T cells, or PBMCs; the material itself was cDNA or gDNA.

In the original workflow: Amplification of reference gene primers provided the estimated nucleated cell counts. Profiled with immunoSEQ multiplex PCR; TCRdb holds only in-frame clones, not every one. The V and J calls and clone size were taken over from that table, and D and trimming were inferred from the DNA. The profile covers hundreds of thousands of clones, with 75% to 90% appearing a single time and around 0.85% taken by the ten largest. CDR1 is KGHDR, CDR2 SFDVKD, per germline. The CDR3 has 13 amino acids. Trimming pared 7 bases from V and 4 bases from J, leaving 12 bases between. Shortly before study entry, within 2 weeks, exposed participants had met a COVID-19 case.

The sequenced material came from PBMCs or T cells enriched from blood (not recorded which). The chain has TRBV24-1 and TRBJ1-1; possible D gene TRBD1, 6 bases. The clonotype was recovered from a middle-aged man who had been exposed to COVID-19. In DNA form, the CDR3 reads TGTGCCACCAGACAGGGTTCCACCACTGAAGCTTTCTTT. It codes for CATRQGSTTEAFF.